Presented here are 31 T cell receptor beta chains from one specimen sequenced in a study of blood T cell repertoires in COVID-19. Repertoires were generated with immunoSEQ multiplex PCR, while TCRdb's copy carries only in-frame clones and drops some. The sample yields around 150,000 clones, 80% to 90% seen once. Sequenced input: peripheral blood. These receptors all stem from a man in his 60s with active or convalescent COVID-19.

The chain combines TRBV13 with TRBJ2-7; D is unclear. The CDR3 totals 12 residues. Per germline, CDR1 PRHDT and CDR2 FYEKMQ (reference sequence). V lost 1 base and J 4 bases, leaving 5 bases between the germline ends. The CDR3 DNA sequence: TGTGCCAGCAGCTTAGTCCCGTACGAGCAGTACTTC. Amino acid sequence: CASSLVPYEQYF.

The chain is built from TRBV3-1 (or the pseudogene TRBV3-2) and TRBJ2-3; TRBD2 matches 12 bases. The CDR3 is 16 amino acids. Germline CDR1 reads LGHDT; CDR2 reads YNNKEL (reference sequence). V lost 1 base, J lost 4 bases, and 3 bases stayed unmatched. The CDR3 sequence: CASSQGLAGVSDTQYF. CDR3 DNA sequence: TGTGCCAGCAGCCAAGGACTAGCGGGAGTTTCAGATACGCAGTATTTT.

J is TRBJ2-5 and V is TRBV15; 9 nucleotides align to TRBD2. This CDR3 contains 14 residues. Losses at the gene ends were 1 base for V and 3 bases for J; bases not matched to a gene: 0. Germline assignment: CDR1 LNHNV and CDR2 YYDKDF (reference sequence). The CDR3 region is CATSRGGREETQYF. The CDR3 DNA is TGTGCCACCAGCAGAGGCGGGAGGGAAGAGACCCAGTACTTC.

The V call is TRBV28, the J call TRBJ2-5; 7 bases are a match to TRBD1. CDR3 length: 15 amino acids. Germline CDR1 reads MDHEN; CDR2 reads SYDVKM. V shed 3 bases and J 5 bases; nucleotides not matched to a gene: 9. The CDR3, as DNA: TGTGCCAGCAGTTTTGACCGAGGGGGCGGCGAGACCCAGTACTTC. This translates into CASSFDRGGGETQYF. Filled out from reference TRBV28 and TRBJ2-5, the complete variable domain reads DVKVTQSSRYLVKRTGEKVFLECVQDMDHENMFWYRQDPGLGLRLIYFSYDVKMKEKGDIPEGYSVSREKKERFSLILESASTNQTSMYLCASSFDRGGGETQYFGPGTRLLVL.

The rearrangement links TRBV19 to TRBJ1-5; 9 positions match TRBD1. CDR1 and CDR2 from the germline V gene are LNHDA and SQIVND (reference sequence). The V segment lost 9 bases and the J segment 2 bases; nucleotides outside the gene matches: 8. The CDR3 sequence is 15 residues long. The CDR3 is CASRTDRGGNQPQHF. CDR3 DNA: TGTGCCAGCCGAACTGACAGGGGGGGCAATCAGCCCCAGCATTTT.

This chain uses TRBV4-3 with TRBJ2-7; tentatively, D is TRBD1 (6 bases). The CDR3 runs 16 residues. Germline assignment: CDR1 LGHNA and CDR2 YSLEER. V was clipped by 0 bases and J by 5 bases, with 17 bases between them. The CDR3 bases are TGCGCCAGCAGCCAAGAGTGGGGGCGCCTTGGCAACGAGCAGTACTTC. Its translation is CASSQEWGRLGNEQYF.

Written as DNA, the CDR3 is TGTGCCAGCTCACCACCCAACAGGGTCGGCGGCACTGAAGCTTTCTTT. Translation gives CASSPPNRVGGTEAFF. The gene calls are TRBV18 and TRBJ1-1, with D perhaps TRBD1 (6 bases). The germline V gene encodes CDR1 KGHSH and CDR2 LQKENI. The ends were cut back, 0 bases at V and 4 bases at J, with 15 bases in the middle. This CDR3 is 16 amino acids long.

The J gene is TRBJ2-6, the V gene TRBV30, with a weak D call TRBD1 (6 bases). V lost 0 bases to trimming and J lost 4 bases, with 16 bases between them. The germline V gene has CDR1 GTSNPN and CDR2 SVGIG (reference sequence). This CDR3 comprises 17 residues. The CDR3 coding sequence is TGTGCCTGGAGTGTTTCCAGGGGCGAAGGGGGGGCCAACGTCCTGACTTTC. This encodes CAWSVSRGEGGANVLTF.

CDR3 region: CASSLIAGGLYEQYF. In nucleotides, the CDR3 is TGTGCCAGCAGTTTAATCGCGGGAGGCCTCTACGAGCAGTACTTC. The rearrangement links TRBV27 to TRBJ2-7; TRBD2 aligns across 8 bases. The CDR3 length is 15 residues. Germline V gene data show CDR1 as MNHEY and CDR2 as SMNVEV (reference sequence). Trimming at V came to 2 bases and at J to 3 bases, leaving 6 bases not matched to a gene.

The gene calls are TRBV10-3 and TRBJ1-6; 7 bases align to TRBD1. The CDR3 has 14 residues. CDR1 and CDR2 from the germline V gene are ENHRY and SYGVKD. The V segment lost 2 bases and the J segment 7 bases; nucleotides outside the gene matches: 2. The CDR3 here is CAISEGTENSPLHF. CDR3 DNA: TGTGCCATCAGTGAGGGGACAGAAAATTCACCCCTCCACTTT.

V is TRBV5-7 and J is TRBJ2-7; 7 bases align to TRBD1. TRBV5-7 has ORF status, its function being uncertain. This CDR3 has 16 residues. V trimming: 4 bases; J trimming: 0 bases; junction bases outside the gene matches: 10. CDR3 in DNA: TGTGCCAGCAGCCCCTGCCGGACAGGAGTCTCCTACGAGCAGTACTTC. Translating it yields CASSPCRTGVSYEQYF.

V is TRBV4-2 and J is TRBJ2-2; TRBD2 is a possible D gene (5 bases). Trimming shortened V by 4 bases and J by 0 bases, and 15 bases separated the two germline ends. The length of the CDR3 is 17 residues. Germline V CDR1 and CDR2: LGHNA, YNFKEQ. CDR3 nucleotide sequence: TGTGCCAGCAGCCCCTTAGGACTCTTCGCGAACACCGGGGAGCTGTTTTTT. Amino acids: CASSPLGLFANTGELFF.

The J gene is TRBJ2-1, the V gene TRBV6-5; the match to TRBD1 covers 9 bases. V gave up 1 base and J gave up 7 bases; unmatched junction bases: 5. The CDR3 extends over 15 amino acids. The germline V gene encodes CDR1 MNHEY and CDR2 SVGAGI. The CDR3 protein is CASSYYRGRGNEQFF. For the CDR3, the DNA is TGTGCCAGCAGTTACTACAGGGGGCGAGGGAATGAGCAGTTCTTC.

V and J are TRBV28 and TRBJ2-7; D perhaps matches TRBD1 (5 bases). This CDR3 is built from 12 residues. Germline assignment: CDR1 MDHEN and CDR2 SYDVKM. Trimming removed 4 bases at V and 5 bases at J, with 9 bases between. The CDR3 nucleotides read TGTGCCAGCAGTTCGACAGTAAACGAGCAGTACTTC. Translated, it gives CASSSTVNEQYF.

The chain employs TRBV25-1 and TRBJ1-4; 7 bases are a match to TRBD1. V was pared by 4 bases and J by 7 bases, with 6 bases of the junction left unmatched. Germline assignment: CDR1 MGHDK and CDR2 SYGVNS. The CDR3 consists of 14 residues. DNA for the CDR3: TGTGCCAGCAGTGTCAGACAGGGCGTTGAAAAACTGTTTTTT. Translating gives CASSVRQGVEKLFF.

CDR3 DNA sequence: TGTGCCAGCAGTCGGACTAGCGGGAGGGATGAGCAGTTCTTC. Its translation is CASSRTSGRDEQFF. This rearrangement joins TRBV2 to TRBJ2-1; 15 bases line up with TRBD2. Germline CDR1 is SNHLY and CDR2 is FYNNEI. CDR3 size: 14 residues. The V segment lost 5 bases and the J segment 8 bases; nucleotides outside the gene matches: 1.

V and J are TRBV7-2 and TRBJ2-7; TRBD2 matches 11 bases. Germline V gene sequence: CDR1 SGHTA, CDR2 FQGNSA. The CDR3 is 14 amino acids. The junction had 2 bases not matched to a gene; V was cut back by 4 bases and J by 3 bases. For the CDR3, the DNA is TGTGCCAGCAGCTCTGGACTAGCGGGCTACGAGCAGTACTTC. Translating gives CASSSGLAGYEQYF.

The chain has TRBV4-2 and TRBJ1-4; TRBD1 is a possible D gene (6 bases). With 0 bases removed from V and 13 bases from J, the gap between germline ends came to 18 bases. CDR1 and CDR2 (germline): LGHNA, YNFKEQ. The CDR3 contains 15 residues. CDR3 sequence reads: CASSQDRAGALGLFF. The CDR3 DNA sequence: TGTGCCAGCAGCCAAGATCGGGCAGGGGCTCTGGGACTGTTTTTT.

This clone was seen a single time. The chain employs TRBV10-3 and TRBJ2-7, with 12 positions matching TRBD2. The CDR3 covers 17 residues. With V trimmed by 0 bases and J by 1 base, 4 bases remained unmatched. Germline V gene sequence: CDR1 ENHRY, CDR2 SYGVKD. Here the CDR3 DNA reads TGTGCCATCAGTGAGTCGGGGGGGACTAGCGGGTCCTACGAGCAGTACTTC. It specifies CAISESGGTSGSYEQYF.

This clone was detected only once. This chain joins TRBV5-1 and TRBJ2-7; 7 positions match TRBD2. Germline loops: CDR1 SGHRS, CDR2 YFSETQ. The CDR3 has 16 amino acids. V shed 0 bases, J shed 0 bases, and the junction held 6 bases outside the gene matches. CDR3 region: CASSLEARDYSYEQYF. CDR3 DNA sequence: TGCGCCAGCAGCTTGGAGGCCAGGGACTACTCCTACGAGCAGTACTTC. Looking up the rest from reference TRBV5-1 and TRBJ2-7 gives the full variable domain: KAGVTQTPRYLIKTRGQQVTLSCSPISGHRSVSWYQQTPGQGLQFLFEYFSETQRNKGNFPGRFSGRQFSNSRSEMNVSTLELGDSALYLCASSLEARDYSYEQYFGPGTRLTVT.

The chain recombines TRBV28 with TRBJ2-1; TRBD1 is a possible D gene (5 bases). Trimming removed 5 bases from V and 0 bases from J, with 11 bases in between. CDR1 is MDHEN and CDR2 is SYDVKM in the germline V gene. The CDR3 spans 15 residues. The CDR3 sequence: CASSVDRSSYNEQFF. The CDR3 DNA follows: TGTGCCAGCAGTGTCGACAGAAGCTCCTACAATGAGCAGTTCTTC.

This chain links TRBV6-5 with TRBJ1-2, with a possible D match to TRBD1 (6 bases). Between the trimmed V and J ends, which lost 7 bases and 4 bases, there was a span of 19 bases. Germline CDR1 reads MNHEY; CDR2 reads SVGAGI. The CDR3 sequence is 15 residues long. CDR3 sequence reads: CASMRDGQLTYGYTF. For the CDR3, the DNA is TGTGCCAGCATGAGAGATGGACAGCTAACCTATGGCTACACCTTC.

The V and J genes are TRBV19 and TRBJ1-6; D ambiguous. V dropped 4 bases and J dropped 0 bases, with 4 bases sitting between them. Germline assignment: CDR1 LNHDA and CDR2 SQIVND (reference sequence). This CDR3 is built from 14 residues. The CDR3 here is CASSTSSYNSPLHF. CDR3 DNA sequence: TGTGCCAGTAGTACCAGCTCCTATAATTCACCCCTCCACTTT.

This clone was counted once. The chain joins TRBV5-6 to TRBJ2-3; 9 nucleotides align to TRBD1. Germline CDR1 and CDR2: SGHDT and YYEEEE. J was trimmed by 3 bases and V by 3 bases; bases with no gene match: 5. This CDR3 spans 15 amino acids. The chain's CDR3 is CASSYPGQGTDTQYF. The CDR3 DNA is TGTGCCAGCAGCTATCCGGGACAGGGAACAGATACGCAGTATTTT.

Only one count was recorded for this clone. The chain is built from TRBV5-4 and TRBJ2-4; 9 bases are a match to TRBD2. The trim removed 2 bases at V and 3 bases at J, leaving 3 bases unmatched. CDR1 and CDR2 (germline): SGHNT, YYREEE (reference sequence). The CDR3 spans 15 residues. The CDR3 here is CASSLVSGGKNIQYF. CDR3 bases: TGTGCCAGCAGCTTAGTTAGCGGGGGCAAAAACATTCAGTACTTC.

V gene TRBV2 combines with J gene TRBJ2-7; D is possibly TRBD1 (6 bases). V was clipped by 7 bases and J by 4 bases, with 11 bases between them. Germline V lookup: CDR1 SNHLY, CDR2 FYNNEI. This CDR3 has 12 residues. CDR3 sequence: CASIQGGYEQYF. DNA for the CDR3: TGTGCCAGCATTCAAGGGGGATACGAGCAGTACTTC.

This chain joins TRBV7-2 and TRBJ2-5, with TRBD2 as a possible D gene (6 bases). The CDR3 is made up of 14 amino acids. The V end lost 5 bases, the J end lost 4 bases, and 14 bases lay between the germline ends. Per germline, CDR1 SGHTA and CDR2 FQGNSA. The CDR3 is CASSTGGRGETQYF. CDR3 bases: TGTGCCAGCAGCACAGGAGGGAGAGGAGAGACCCAGTACTTC.

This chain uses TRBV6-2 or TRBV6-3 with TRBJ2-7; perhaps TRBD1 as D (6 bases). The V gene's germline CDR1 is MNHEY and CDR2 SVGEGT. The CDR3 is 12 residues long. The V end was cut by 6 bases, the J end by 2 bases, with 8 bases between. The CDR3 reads CASSRTAYEQYF. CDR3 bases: TGTGCCAGCAGCCGGACAGCCTACGAGCAGTACTTC.

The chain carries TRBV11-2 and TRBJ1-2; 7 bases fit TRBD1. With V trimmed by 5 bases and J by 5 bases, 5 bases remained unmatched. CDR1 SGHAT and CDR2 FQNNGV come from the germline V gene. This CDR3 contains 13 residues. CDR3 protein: CASSPGQLYGYTF. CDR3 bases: TGTGCCAGCAGCCCGGGACAGCTTTATGGCTACACCTTC.

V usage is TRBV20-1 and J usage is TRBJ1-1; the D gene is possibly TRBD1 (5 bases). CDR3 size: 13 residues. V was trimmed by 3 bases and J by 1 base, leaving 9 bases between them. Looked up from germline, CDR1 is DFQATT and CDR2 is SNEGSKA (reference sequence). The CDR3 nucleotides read TGCAGTGCTAGTAACAGGCGGAACACTGAAGCTTTCTTT. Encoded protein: CSASNRRNTEAFF.

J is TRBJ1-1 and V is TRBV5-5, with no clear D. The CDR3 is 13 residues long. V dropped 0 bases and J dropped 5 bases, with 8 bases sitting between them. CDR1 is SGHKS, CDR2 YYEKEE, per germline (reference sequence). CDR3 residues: CASSLGAGTEAFF. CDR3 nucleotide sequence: TGTGCCAGCAGCTTGGGGGCGGGGACTGAAGCTTTCTTT.